A selection of T cell receptor beta chains follows, all from one sample in a study of T-cell reconstitution after alpha-beta-depleted transplantation in children. MiXCR, applied by TCRdb to the PCR reads, yields one record per CDR3 protein. The repertoire holds almost 500,000 distinct CDR3 sequences, with roughly a tenth as singletons. The source material was PBMCs, sampled before TCRalphabeta/CD19-depleted stem cell transplant. The source is a child aged 2-15 years with inherited bone marrow failure, due to receive a stem cell transplant. The CDR3 runs from the conserved cysteine through the conserved F or W. Fields, in order: clone size, CDR3 length, D gene, V gene, J gene, CDR3 protein, CDR3 DNA. A D gene is named only where the DNA matches it firmly. Part of the rows lack a size; the others show once, few, many or a class for expanded clones.

many	13	-	TRBV5-1	TRBJ2-7	CASSLVGSYEQYF	TGTGCCAGCAGCCTCGTCGGGTCCTACGAGCAGTACTTC
many	16	TRBD2	TRBV9	TRBJ2-2	CASSAEREGYTGELFF	TGTGCCAGCAGCGCTGAGCGGGAGGGATACACCGGGGAGCTGTTTTTT
few	15	-	TRBV3-1	TRBJ2-2	CASSQSDSYTGELFF	TGTGCCAGCAGCCAGTCGGACAGTTACACCGGGGAGCTGTTTTTT
many	19	-	TRBV12-3/TRBV12-4	TRBJ2-2	CASSSDTLTGAPGTGELFF	TGTGCCAGCAGTTCTGACACCCTAACGGGAGCACCAGGCACCGGGGAGCTGTTTTTT
many	18	-	TRBV11-3	TRBJ1-1	CASSLGNLWREALTEAFF	TGTGCCAGCAGCTTAGGTAATTTATGGCGGGAAGCCCTCACTGAAGCTTTCTTT
few	14	TRBD1	TRBV23-1	TRBJ2-1	CASSHTDRGGEQFF	TGCGCCAGCAGTCACACCGACAGGGGGGGTGAGCAGTTCTTC
-	20	-	TRBV12-3/TRBV12-4	TRBJ2-2	CASTPPDRGQLAGVVRELFF	TGTGCCAGCACCCCCCCGGACAGGGGGCAACTAGCGGGAGTGGTCCGGGAGCTGTTTTTT
many	14	-	TRBV3-1	TRBJ2-2	CASSPTLRTGELFF	TGTGCCAGCAGCCCCACCCTTCGCACCGGGGAGCTGTTTTTT
many	14	TRBD1	TRBV5-1	TRBJ2-7	CASSFGTAVYEQYF	TGCGCCAGCAGCTTTGGGACAGCGGTCTACGAGCAGTACTTC
many	15	-	TRBV7-9	TRBJ2-3	CASSTTSTYTDTQYF	TGTGCCAGCAGTACTACTAGCACTTACACAGATACGCAGTATTTT
-	17	TRBD2	TRBV19	TRBJ2-1	CASSSRLAGVRLWEQFF	TGTGCCAGTAGTTCTCGACTAGCGGGAGTCCGATTGTGGGAGCAGTTCTTC
many	16	TRBD2	TRBV18	TRBJ2-1	CASSLPATSGYNEQFF	TGTGCCAGCTCACTGCCGGCGACTAGCGGGTACAATGAGCAGTTCTTC
many	13	-	TRBV7-2	TRBJ2-5	CASSSPPAETQYF	TGTGCCAGCAGCTCCCCCCCGGCAGAGACCCAGTACTTC
many	13	-	TRBV29-1	TRBJ1-5	CSVGSDGNQPQHF	TGCAGCGTTGGGAGTGACGGCAATCAGCCCCAGCATTTT
many	15	-	TRBV10-1	TRBJ2-1	CASSESSPGYNEQFF	TGCGCCAGCAGTGAGTCCAGCCCGGGATACAATGAGCAGTTCTTC
-	12	-	TRBV27	TRBJ2-1	CASSDRVNEQFF	TGTGCCAGCAGTGATAGAGTCAATGAGCAGTTCTTC
-	19	-	TRBV19	TRBJ2-4	CASSIDLGGPVRAKNIQYF	TGTGCCAGTAGTATAGATTTAGGGGGACCCGTCAGAGCCAAAAACATTCAGTACTTC
many	13	TRBD2	TRBV20-1	TRBJ2-5	CSARLAGEETQYF	TGCAGTGCTCGACTAGCGGGAGAAGAGACCCAGTACTTC
many	16	-	TRBV7-2	TRBJ2-1	CASSLIGGSTYNEQFF	TGTGCCAGCAGCTTAATTGGGGGGTCCACCTACAATGAGCAGTTCTTC
many	15	TRBD1	TRBV24-1	TRBJ2-7	CATSDSWGQPYEQYF	TGTGCCACCAGTGATTCATGGGGACAGCCCTACGAGCAGTACTTC
many	13	-	TRBV20-1	TRBJ2-1	CSASPEDYNEQFF	TGCAGTGCTAGCCCGGAGGATTACAATGAGCAGTTCTTC
-	16	-	TRBV4-3	TRBJ1-1	CASSPLGGQANTEAFF	TGCGCCAGCAGCCCGCTCGGGGGGCAGGCGAACACTGAAGCTTTCTTT
many	16	TRBD1	TRBV4-3	TRBJ2-3	CASSQDVGTGKDTQYF	TGCGCCAGCAGCCAAGATGTCGGGACAGGGAAGGATACGCAGTATTTT
many	16	-	TRBV12-3/TRBV12-4	TRBJ2-3	CASSFDSLRNTDTQYF	TGTGCCAGCAGTTTCGACTCGCTCAGGAACACAGATACGCAGTATTTT
many	16	-	TRBV4-3	TRBJ2-3	CASSQVAFPSTDTQYF	TGCGCCAGCAGCCAAGTAGCGTTCCCTAGCACAGATACGCAGTATTTT
few	18	-	TRBV21-1	TRBJ1-3	CASSKGEDAARSGNTIYF	TGTGCCAGCAGCAAAGGGGAGGATGCAGCCCGTTCTGGAAACACCATATATTTT
many	15	TRBD2	TRBV2	TRBJ2-2	CASRKLAGGTGELFF	TGTGCCAGCAGGAAACTAGCGGGAGGCACCGGGGAGCTGTTTTTT
many	13	-	TRBV3-1	TRBJ1-2	CASSPLERAGYTF	TGTGCCAGCAGCCCCCTTGAGAGGGCTGGCTACACCTTC
many	15	-	TRBV12-3/TRBV12-4	TRBJ2-2	CASSFAGTHSGELFF	TGTGCCAGCAGTTTTGCGGGGACCCACAGTGGGGAGCTGTTTTTT
many	15	-	TRBV28	TRBJ2-2	CASSFPPRGTGELFF	TGTGCCAGCAGTTTCCCGCCCAGGGGCACCGGGGAGCTGTTTTTT
many	15	TRBD1	TRBV7-2	TRBJ2-7	CASSSPWTGRHEQYF	TGTGCCAGCAGCTCGCCGTGGACAGGGCGACACGAGCAGTACTTC
-	15	TRBD2	TRBV27	TRBJ2-3	CASSLSSGRVDTQYF	TGTGCCAGCAGTTTATCTAGCGGGAGGGTAGATACGCAGTATTTT
many	12	-	TRBV29-1	TRBJ2-3	CSVVVEADTQYF	TGCAGCGTTGTTGTAGAGGCAGATACGCAGTATTTT
many	14	TRBD2	TRBV7-8	TRBJ2-2	CASSLWTSAGELFF	TGTGCCAGCAGCTTATGGACTAGCGCCGGGGAGCTGTTTTTT
many	14	-	TRBV19	TRBJ2-7	CASSMPDGFYEQYF	TGTGCCAGTAGTATGCCCGACGGGTTCTACGAGCAGTACTTC
few	15	-	TRBV6-2/TRBV6-3	TRBJ1-6	CASIPTGALNSPLHF	TGTGCCAGCATTCCGACCGGGGCTTTAAATTCACCCCTCCACTTT
few	16	-	TRBV20-1	TRBJ2-5	CSARRGPFNGQETQYF	TGCAGTGCTAGACGGGGGCCTTTCAATGGGCAAGAGACCCAGTACTTC
many	17	TRBD2	TRBV12-3/TRBV12-4	TRBJ2-3	CASSYFGVAGEGDTQYF	TGTGCCAGCAGTTATTTTGGGGTAGCGGGAGAAGGAGATACGCAGTATTTT
many	17	TRBD2	TRBV28	TRBJ2-5	CASSLGTSLSIQETQYF	TGTGCCAGCAGTCTCGGGACTAGCTTAAGTATCCAAGAGACCCAGTACTTC
-	14	TRBD1	TRBV4-2	TRBJ2-2	CASSPRGYTGELFF	TGTGCCAGCAGCCCCAGGGGGTACACCGGGGAGCTGTTTTTT
few	15	-	TRBV27	TRBJ2-2	CASSTMTRNTGELFF	TGTGCCAGCAGCACCATGACCCGGAACACCGGGGAGCTGTTTTTT
many	19	TRBD2	TRBV4-1	TRBJ2-2	CASSQGLSLAGANTGELFF	TGCGCCAGCAGCCAAGGTCTTAGCCTAGCGGGAGCGAACACCGGGGAGCTGTTTTTT
-	16	TRBD1	TRBV19	TRBJ1-5	CASRRPLQGGDQPQHF	TGTGCCAGTAGGCGACCCCTACAGGGGGGCGATCAGCCCCAGCATTTT
few	16	TRBD2	TRBV20-1	TRBJ2-3	CSASLLAGAWGDTQYF	TGCAGTGCTAGTCTGCTAGCGGGAGCTTGGGGAGATACGCAGTATTTT
once	16	TRBD2	TRBV28	TRBJ2-1	CASSLPTSGSYNEQFF	TGTGCCAGCAGTCTTCCGACTAGCGGGAGCTACAATGAGCAGTTCTTC
many	15	-	TRBV20-1	TRBJ2-1	CSAPTLASVYNEQFF	TGCAGTGCTCCCACCCTGGCTAGCGTTTACAATGAGCAGTTCTTC
many	13	-	TRBV3-1	TRBJ1-5	CASSQFLDQPQHF	TGTGCCAGCAGCCAATTCTTAGATCAGCCCCAGCATTTT
many	12	-	TRBV20-1	TRBJ1-4	CSATRINEKLFF	TGCAGTGCTACGCGGATTAATGAAAAACTGTTTTTT
-	14	-	TRBV7-6	TRBJ2-7	CASSFWQGQDEQYF	TGTGCCAGCAGCTTCTGGCAGGGGCAAGACGAGCAGTACTTC
many	18	TRBD2	TRBV15	TRBJ2-2	CATSRGPPSGRNTGELFF	TGTGCCACCAGCAGAGGCCCCCCTAGCGGGAGGAACACCGGGGAGCTGTTTTTT
many	19	-	TRBV28	TRBJ1-4	CASSLYYTTRTVRNEKLFF	TGTGCCAGCAGTCTCTACTATACTACGAGGACGGTCCGGAATGAAAAACTGTTTTTT
-	13	-	TRBV20-1	TRBJ2-1	CSASLYRINEQFF	TGCAGTGCTAGCTTGTACCGGATCAATGAGCAGTTCTTC
many	15	TRBD1	TRBV12-3/TRBV12-4	TRBJ2-7	CASSLGTGRPSEQYF	TGTGCCAGCAGCCTAGGGACAGGTCGCCCCAGCGAGCAGTACTTC
few	13	-	TRBV9	TRBJ2-1	CASSPVIYNEQFF	TGTGCCAGCAGCCCAGTCATCTACAATGAGCAGTTCTTC